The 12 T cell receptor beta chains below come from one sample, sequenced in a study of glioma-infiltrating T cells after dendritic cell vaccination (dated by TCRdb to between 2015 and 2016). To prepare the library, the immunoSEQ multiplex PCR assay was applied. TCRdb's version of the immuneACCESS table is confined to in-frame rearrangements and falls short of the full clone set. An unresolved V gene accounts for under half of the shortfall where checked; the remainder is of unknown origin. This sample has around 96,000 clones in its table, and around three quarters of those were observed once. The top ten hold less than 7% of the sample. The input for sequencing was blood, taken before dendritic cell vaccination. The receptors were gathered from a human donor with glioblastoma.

The CDR3 here is CAIRYGQGNYGYTF. CDR3 DNA: TGTGCCATCAGATATGGACAGGGGAACTATGGCTACACCTTC. This sequence joins TRBV10-3 and TRBJ1-2; 9 nucleotides align to TRBD1. Trimming at V came to 6 bases and at J to 2 bases, leaving 4 bases not matched to a gene. This CDR3 is built from 14 residues. Germline V lookup: CDR1 ENHRY, CDR2 SYGVKD.

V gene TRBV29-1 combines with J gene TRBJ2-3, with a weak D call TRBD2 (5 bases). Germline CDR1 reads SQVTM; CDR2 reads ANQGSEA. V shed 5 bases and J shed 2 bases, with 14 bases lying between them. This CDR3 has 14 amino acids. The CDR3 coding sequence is TGCAGCGTTTCCAGAGCGGTGCTCACAGATACGCAGTATTTT. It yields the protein CSVSRAVLTDTQYF.

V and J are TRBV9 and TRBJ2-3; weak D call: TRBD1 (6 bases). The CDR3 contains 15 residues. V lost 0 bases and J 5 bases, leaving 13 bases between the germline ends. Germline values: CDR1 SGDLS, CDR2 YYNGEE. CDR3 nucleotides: TGTGCCAGCAGCGTAGTAGGGGGAAGGGGAGATACGCAGTATTTT. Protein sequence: CASSVVGGRGDTQYF.

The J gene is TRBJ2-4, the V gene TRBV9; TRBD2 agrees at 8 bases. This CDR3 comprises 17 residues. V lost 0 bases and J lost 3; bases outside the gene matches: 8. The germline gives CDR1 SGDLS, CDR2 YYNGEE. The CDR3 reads CASSVVLAVFHKNIQYF. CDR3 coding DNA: TGTGCCAGCAGCGTAGTACTAGCGGTCTTCCACAAAAACATTCAGTACTTC.

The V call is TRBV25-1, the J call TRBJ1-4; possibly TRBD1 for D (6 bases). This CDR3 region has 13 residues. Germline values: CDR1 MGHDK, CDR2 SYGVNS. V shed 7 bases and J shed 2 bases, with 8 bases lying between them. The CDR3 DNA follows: TGTGCCAGCACGAGGGGGACTAATGAAAAACTGTTTTTT. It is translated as CASTRGTNEKLFF.

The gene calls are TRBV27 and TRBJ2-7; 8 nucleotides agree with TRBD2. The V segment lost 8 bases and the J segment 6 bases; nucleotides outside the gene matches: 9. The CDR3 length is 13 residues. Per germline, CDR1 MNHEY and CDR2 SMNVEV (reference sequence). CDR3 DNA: TGTGCCAGCCGGGACGGGGGGGCCCTCGAGCAGTACTTC. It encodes CASRDGGALEQYF.

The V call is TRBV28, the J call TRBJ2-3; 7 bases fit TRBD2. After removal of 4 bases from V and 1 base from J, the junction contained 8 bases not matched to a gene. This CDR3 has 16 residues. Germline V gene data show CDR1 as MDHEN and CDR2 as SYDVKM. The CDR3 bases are TGTGCCAGCAGTTCCCCTCGGGGGGAGGGCACAGATACGCAGTATTTT. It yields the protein CASSSPRGEGTDTQYF.

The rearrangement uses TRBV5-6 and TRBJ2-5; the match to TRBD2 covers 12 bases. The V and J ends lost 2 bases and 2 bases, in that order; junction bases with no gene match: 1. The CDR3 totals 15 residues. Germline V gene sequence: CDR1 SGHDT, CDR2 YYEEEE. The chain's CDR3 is CASSFGLAGQETQYF. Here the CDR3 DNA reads TGTGCCAGCAGCTTCGGACTAGCGGGACAAGAGACCCAGTACTTC.

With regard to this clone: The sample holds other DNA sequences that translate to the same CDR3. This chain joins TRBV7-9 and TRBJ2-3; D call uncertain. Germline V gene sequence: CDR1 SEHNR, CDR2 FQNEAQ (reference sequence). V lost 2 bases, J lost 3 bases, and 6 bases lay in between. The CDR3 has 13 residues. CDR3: CASSLRQTDTQYF. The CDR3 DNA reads TGTGCCAGCAGCTTACGACAAACAGATACGCAGTATTTT. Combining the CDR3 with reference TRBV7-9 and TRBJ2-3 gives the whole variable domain DTGVSQNPRHKITKRGQNVTFRCDPISEHNRLYWYRQTLGQGPEFLTYFQNEAQLEKSRLLSDRFSAERPKGSFSTLEIQRTEQGDSAMYLCASSLRQTDTQYFGPGTRLTVL.

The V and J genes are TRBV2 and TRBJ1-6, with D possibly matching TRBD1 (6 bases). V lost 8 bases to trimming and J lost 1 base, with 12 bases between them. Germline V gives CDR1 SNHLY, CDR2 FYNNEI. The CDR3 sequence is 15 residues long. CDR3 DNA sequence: TGTGCCAGCCGGGGGGCTCTTTCCTATAATTCACCCCTCCACTTT. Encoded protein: CASRGALSYNSPLHF.

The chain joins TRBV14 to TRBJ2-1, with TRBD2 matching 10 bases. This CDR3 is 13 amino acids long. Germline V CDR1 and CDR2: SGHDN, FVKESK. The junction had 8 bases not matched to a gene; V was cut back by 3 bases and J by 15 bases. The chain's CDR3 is CASSHGLAEVPFF. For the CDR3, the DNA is TGTGCCAGCAGCCACGGACTAGCGGAAGTCCCGTTCTTC.

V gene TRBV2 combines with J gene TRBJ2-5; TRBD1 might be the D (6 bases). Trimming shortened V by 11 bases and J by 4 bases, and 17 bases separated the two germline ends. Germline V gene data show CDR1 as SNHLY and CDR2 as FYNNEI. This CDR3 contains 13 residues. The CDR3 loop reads CAGGAGVSETQYF. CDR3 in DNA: TGTGCCGGTGGGGCAGGGGTATCAGAGACCCAGTACTTC.